This TCR beta chain was retrieved from a study of tumor T cells in aggressive B-cell lymphoma. The CDR3 sequence is 11 residues long. Per the germline V gene, CDR1 is MDHEN and CDR2 is SYDVKM. The method was immunoSEQ multiplex PCR; TCRdb's version includes in-frame clones alone and lacks a portion of them. The repertoire holds roughly 860 clones, with 75% to 90% as singletons. Worth noting for this clone: Sequence at one end of the junction differs from germline and may be a read error.

V and J are TRBV28 and TRBJ2-1, with D unclear. Sequenced sample: tumor tissue. This TCR came from an adult with diffuse large B cell lymphoma. The CDR3 region has the DNA TGTGCCAGCAGGTCCTTCAATGAGCAGTTCTTC. Amino acid sequence: CASRSFNEQFF.